The TCR beta chain described here comes from a study of cytomegalovirus exposure and HLA in healthy donors (dated by TCRdb to 2016 to 2017). Study-level background: In an earlier analysis of some 610 of the donors, 250 to 350 Gb of sequence data and some 100 million unique TCR beta sequences from about 179 million T cells were reported. An early release that covered 640 HLA-typed donors contained about 300 gigabases of sequencing data and about 93 million unique TCR sequences. Of the roughly 420 genotyped donors, less than 90% were placed in the genetic ancestry cluster associated with self-reported Caucasian donors. The study was designed to test whether signatures of past pathogen exposure could be identified by cataloging public T cell receptors. The study used immunosequencing to profile the T cell repertoires of some 600 subjects and linked those repertoires to cytomegalovirus serostatus. In addition to the first cohort of several hundred subjects, a separate validation cohort of 130 or so different subjects was used. High-throughput TCR immunosequencing, statistical association of individual TCRs with disease status, and machine learning were combined to predict cytomegalovirus infection status. To study patterns of TCR occurrence, a later analysis re-analyzed previously published TCR beta repertoires from 666 donors and added high-resolution HLA genotyping. Rather than drawing on any new phenotypic data, the later analysis identified candidate immune exposures from TCR beta sequences and the way those sequences occurred across donors. In an earlier analysis of about 590 of the donors, high-throughput TCR beta sequencing was used to judge whether each TCR beta V gene segment behaved as functional or pseudogenic. Alongside the repertoire data, information on donor age, sex, ethnicity and CMV serostatus was compiled. Genome-wide SNP genotypes for about 65% of the roughly 700 donors were used in a later genetic analysis, which treated that subset as a discovery cohort. Every repertoire in the discovery cohort had been generated on one and the same sequencing platform. Class I and class II HLA loci were covered by the typing at four-digit resolution. Typing coverage differed by locus: A, B, C, DRB1 and DQB1 were typed in roughly 620-630 donors, DQA1 in around 500, DPA1 in 600 to 610, and DPB1 in 472. Roughly 5 DR-DQ haplotypes were handled as single units for association and clustering, since linkage in the cohort was strong. On average, 235,054 unique TCR beta nucleotide sequences were sequenced per donor among some 420 genotyped donors of the cohort, with around 19% of those sequences being non-productive.

Findings and caveats that apply to the study as a whole: Some IMGT-functional V segments, including TRBV6-2 and TRBV6-3, could not be told apart with the 87-base-pair reads, so those segments were excluded. The authors suggested that the approach could potentially be extended to other disease states and immunological phenotypes. Specific HLA alleles were associated with more than 15,000 TCR beta sequences at a false discovery rate of 0.05 in a later analysis. Linkage disequilibrium might explain the correlated functional status among segregating V segments, but an unknown experimental factor could not be excluded. Because some donors lacked HLA typing at each locus, the association tests relied only on the typed subset. A total of 150 or so TCR beta chains were listed by the study as associated with cytomegalovirus. When HLA alleles, especially DR and DQ, strongly co-occurred, TCR associations were difficult to assign to individual alleles. In a later analysis, TCR association rates were found to vary across HLA loci, with the most associated TCRs seen for DRB1 alleles and the fewest for HLA-C alleles. Sequencing depth was assumed to be roughly uniform across donors in the presence/absence analyses, though that assumption may not hold. A cluster of highly shared sequence variants was judged likely to represent a technical artifact of the sequencing pipeline. While some public TCRs were present in many individuals, most TCR sequences turned up only very rarely across donors. This cohort had only TCR beta chains sequenced, and the lack of alpha or paired-chain data limited which features could be detected. Fewer than 20 rarely observed V segments, including chromosome 9 orphons, were excluded from the earlier analysis of about 600 of the donors because counts were too low. In a later analysis, most CMV-associated TCR beta chains were found to appear HLA-restricted, with HLA associations seemingly driven largely by CMV exposure. Cytomegalovirus status was reported to be diagnosed by the classifier with high specificity and sensitivity in both the original and validation cohorts. Compared with equally common non-associated chains, HLA-associated TCR beta chains in a later analysis were more clonally expanded and had lower generation probabilities. For the cohort, immune exposure information was limited to CMV serostatus. Three of the identified cytomegalovirus-associated TCR beta chains were confirmed in vitro to be specific for cytomegalovirus antigens. In an earlier analysis of roughly 500 of the donors, most TCR beta V segments appeared in productive rearrangements about 90% or about 30% of the time, broadly matching IMGT annotations. In a later analysis, several top co-occurrence clusters were reported to appear linked to parvovirus B19, influenza, CMV and Epstein-Barr virus. A further reported finding was that TCR beta sequences accurately predicted the HLA-A and HLA-B alleles for most subjects in the first cohort. V-gene and J-gene trimming of TCR beta chains was associated with a missense DCLRE1C variant in a later genetic analysis, and the association was replicated in an independent cohort. Compared with the roughly 720-donor mean, donors in an Asian-associated ancestry cluster had fewer N-insertions in productive TCRs, according to a later genetic analysis.

The cohort consisted of hundreds of healthy bone marrow donors. Cohort members were all nominally healthy when sampled, although unrecorded immune exposures were likely present. The donor tested CMV seronegative and was one of the 352 seronegative cohort members. Every donor gave a peripheral blood sample, and the peripheral blood mononuclear cells from that sample were used for TCR beta sequencing. The Qiagen DNeasy Blood Extraction Kit was used to extract genomic DNA from the blood cell samples. Library method: the immunoSEQ multiplex PCR assay. For the multiplex PCR, a mixture combining 60 forward primers for TCR Vbeta segments and 13 reverse primers for TCR Jbeta segments was used. The CDR3 region of rearranged TCR beta genes was amplified from genomic DNA by a multiplex PCR assay. Amplified TCR beta libraries were sequenced as 87-base-pair reads on the Illumina HiSeq System. In the paper's pipeline: A later analysis tallied tens of millions of unique TCR beta chains across the 666 repertoires, and about 10 million of those chains were shared by two or more donors. A nearest-neighbor algorithm error-corrected the raw reads and collapsed the reads into unique sequences, merging closely related sequences to remove PCR and sequencing errors. Alignment of CDR3 sequences to IMGT reference sequences was used to assign V, D and J gene segments. For a sequence to be retained, at least a six-nucleotide match to both a V gene segment and a J gene segment was required. Rearrangements were called productive when the CDR3 lacked stop codons and stayed in frame with V and J; all others were non-productive. Following IMGT convention, CDR3 was defined as the stretch from the second conserved V-encoded cysteine up to the conserved J-encoded phenylalanine. In an earlier analysis of around 570 of the donors, sequences lacking an unambiguous match to a single V gene segment were excluded. An earlier analysis of a few hundred of the donors classified V segments as functional when productive rearrangements were above 56.7% and as segregating when the standard deviation between donors was above 5%. To diagnose cytomegalovirus status from the catalog of TCR beta chain sequences, a statistical classification framework was built. In a later analysis, V and J genes were assigned by comparing TCR nucleotide sequences against IMGT/GENE-DB human TR gene sequences. The TCRdist pipeline was used in a later analysis to assign CDR3 sequences and most-parsimonious VDJ recombination scenarios. In a later analysis, every TCR beta chain was defined by the combination of its CDR3 amino acid sequence and its V-gene family, and reads without a unique V-gene family were dropped. In a later analysis, a few hundred highly shared, low-generation-probability nucleotide sequences were removed to address suspected cross-contamination and a sequencing artifact. A later analysis calculated a clonal expansion index for each public chain from normalized within-repertoire ranks of inferred template counts. A later analysis computed generation probabilities with a VDJ recombination model fitted to out-of-frame rearrangements, and checked the results against IGoR. In a later analysis, hypergeometric tests were used to score TCR-TCR, TCR-HLA and TCR-CMV co-occurrence, with a repertoire-size bias correction applied to TCR pairs. False discovery rates were estimated in a later analysis by permuting HLA or CMV assignments 20 times. In a later analysis, co-occurring TCRs were grouped using DBSCAN, with TCRdist sequence similarity added in when clustering inside HLA-allele-positive subsets. Repertoires with fewer than 30,000 or more than 120,000 public chains, plus five repertoires with anomalous nucleotide sharing, were excluded from co-occurrence clustering. Sourced from immuneACCESS, this table was stored by TCRdb with only in-frame sequences that have V and J called. A share of the clones is absent; for the studies checked, an unresolved V gene accounts for under half, and the remainder has no known explanation. The V and J calls and clone size are taken from that table; D and trimming were inferred from the DNA. The table kept for this sample lists some 130,000 clones. The biggest ten clones account for 1.5% to 1.8% of the sample.

The CDR3 covers 14 residues, taking in both the cysteine and the phenylalanine. The only DNA kept is the CDR3, 42 bases in frame from the first base. CDR1 is given as MDHEN and CDR2 as SYDVKM, both from the germline V gene. The V end loses 2 bases and the J end loses 4 bases, and a stretch of 11 bases separates them. As regards this clone: Its recognized antigen is unknown.

The sequence derives from a woman aged 40 to 49 in good health and CMV-seronegative. The chain uses TRBV28 and TRBJ1-2; the D gene is not confidently resolved. Material for sequencing was PBMCs. The CDR3 amino acid sequence is: CASSLDPGSYGYTF. At the DNA level, the sequence is TGTGCCAGCAGTTTAGACCCTGGGAGCTATGGCTACACCTTC.